The clone carrying this T cell receptor beta chain was detected ten times or more. This entry is derived from a study of CD8 T cells in ankylosing spondylitis. V dropped 1 base and J dropped 6 bases, with 14 bases sitting between them. The CDR3 loop spans 14 amino acids. Per germline, CDR1 SGHDT and CDR2 YYEEEE. A single record per CDR3 protein comes from TCRdb applying MiXCR to the 5' RACE reads. The sample has some 240,000 distinct CDR3 sequences, around 25% seen once. The V and J genes are TRBV5-6 and TRBJ2-7, with D tentatively TRBD1 (5 bases). The sequenced sample was blood, either unsorted or a sorted T cell fraction (not recorded which). The receptor was isolated from a male donor with ankylosing spondylitis or in good health (not recorded which). The chain's CDR3 is CASSLNLGQGEQYF. CDR3 DNA: TGTGCCAGCAGCTTGAACTTGGGGCAAGGCGAGCAGTACTTC.